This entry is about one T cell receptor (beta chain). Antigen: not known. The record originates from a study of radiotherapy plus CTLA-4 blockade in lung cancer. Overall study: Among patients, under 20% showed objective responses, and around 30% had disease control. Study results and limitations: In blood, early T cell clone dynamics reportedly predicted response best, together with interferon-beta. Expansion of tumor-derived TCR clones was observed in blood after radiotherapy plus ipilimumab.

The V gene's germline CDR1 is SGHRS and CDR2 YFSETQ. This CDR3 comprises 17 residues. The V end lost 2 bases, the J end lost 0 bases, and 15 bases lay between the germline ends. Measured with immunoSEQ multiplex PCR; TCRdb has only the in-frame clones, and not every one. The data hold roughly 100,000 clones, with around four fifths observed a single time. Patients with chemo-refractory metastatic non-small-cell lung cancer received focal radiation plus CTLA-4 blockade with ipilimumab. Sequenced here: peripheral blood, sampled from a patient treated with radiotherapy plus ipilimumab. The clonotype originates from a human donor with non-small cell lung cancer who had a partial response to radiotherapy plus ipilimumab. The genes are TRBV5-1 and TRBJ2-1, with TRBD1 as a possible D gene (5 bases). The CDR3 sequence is CASSLTLGAVSYNEQFF. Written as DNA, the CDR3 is TGCGCCAGCAGCTTAACTTTAGGGGCGGTCTCCTACAATGAGCAGTTCTTC.